The clone carrying this TCR beta chain was observed many times. Unfractionated PBMC were spiked with known numbers of KT2 clone cells. This CDR3 has 18 amino acids. Losses at the gene ends were 5 bases for V and 1 base for J; bases not matched to a gene: 7. Germline V gives CDR1 ENHRY, CDR2 SYGVKD. Each cDNA got a UMI-containing oligo ligated at its 3' end. The first PCR ran about 4 cycles with an equimolar RC1.1 and RC1.2 beta primer mix. TCRdb analysed the UMI-ligation and nested PCR reads with MiXCR anew, one entry per CDR3 protein. This sample has over 40,000 distinct CDR3 sequences; 11% occur once, and the top ten carry about 10%. This specimen belongs to a study of quantifying T cell responses using KT2 cells. Across the study: TCR alpha and beta constant-region primers primed reverse transcription of RNA. Under optimum conditions, T4 ligation efficiency was estimated at more than 10%.

The receptor's source is a human donor. The chain recombines TRBV10-3 with TRBJ2-6, with TRBD1 matching 11 bases. Specimen: PBMCs spiked with cells of the T cell clone KT2. The CDR3 loop is CAISPWTGGSSGANVLTF. Written as DNA, the CDR3 is TGTGCCATCAGTCCCTGGACAGGGGGCTCTTCTGGGGCCAACGTCCTGACTTTC.